This entry lists 19 T cell receptor beta chains sequenced from one sample in a study of blood T cell repertoires in COVID-19 (dated by TCRdb to 2018 to 2021). The library was produced with the immunoSEQ multiplex PCR assay. TCRdb provides this immuneACCESS table in a form limited to in-frame rearrangements. Some clones are lacking; in checked studies, under half of them reflect an unresolved V gene, and why the rest are absent is not known. The sample table contains over 200,000 clones; only one count was recorded for around 87% of them. In total, the top ten clones hold under 2.5% of the sample. Sample: peripheral blood. These receptors originate from a woman aged 50 to 60 with acute or convalescent COVID-19.

The gene calls are TRBV19 and TRBJ2-7; D is uncertain. There are 12 residues in the CDR3. Looked up from germline, CDR1 is LNHDA and CDR2 is SQIVND (reference sequence). Trimming shortened V by 5 bases and J by 5 bases, and 10 bases separated the two germline ends. In DNA, the CDR3 is TGTGCCAGTAGTCCTAATCTTCACGAGCAGTACTTC. It translates to CASSPNLHEQYF. Full variable domain (rest looked up from reference TRBV19 and TRBJ2-7): DGGITQSPKYLFRKEGQNVTLSCEQNLNHDAMYWYRQDPGQGLRLIYYSQIVNDFQKGDIAEGYSVSREKKESFPLTVTSAQKNPTAFYLCASSPNLHEQYFGPGTRLTVT.

DNA for the CDR3: TGTGCCAGCAGGGATCGCAGCGGGGAGGTGCTCACCGGGGAGCTGTTTTTT. This translates into CASRDRSGEVLTGELFF. The gene calls are TRBV7-9 and TRBJ2-2; 7 bases map to TRBD2. The J segment lost 4 bases and the V segment lost 6 bases, leaving 14 bases of the junction unmatched. Germline V gives CDR1 SEHNR, CDR2 FQNEAQ (reference sequence). This CDR3 comprises 17 residues.

In this sample, this clone turned up once. The V and J genes are TRBV5-1 and TRBJ1-5; D is perhaps TRBD1 (5 bases). CDR1 SGHRS and CDR2 YFSETQ come from the germline V gene. V was trimmed by 1 base and J by 4 bases, leaving 12 bases between them. The CDR3 totals 15 residues. The chain's CDR3 is CASSLSGGGNQPQHF. In DNA, the CDR3 is TGCGCCAGCAGCTTGAGCGGGGGTGGGAATCAGCCCCAGCATTTT.

This chain connects TRBV18 to TRBJ2-2, with 7 bases identical to TRBD1. V shed 6 bases, J shed 1 base, and the junction held 5 bases outside the gene matches. This CDR3 has 15 residues. Germline V gene data show CDR1 as KGHSH and CDR2 as LQKENI. The CDR3 DNA sequence: TGTGCCAGCTCCCCCGACAGGGTGAACACCGGGGAGCTGTTTTTT. Protein: CASSPDRVNTGELFF.

V is TRBV11-2 and J is TRBJ2-5; 7 nucleotides align to TRBD1. The CDR3 contains 14 residues. Germline CDR1 is SGHAT and CDR2 is FQNNGV. V dropped 5 bases and J dropped 2; count of bases not matched to a gene: 5. CDR3 residues: CASSPGTVQETQYF. The CDR3 coding sequence is TGTGCCAGCAGCCCCGGGACAGTACAAGAGACCCAGTACTTC.

The rearrangement uses TRBV5-5 and TRBJ2-2; 9 nucleotides agree with TRBD2. CDR1 SGHKS and CDR2 YYEKEE come from the germline V gene (reference sequence). The CDR3 has 14 residues. V was clipped by 4 bases and J by 6 bases; unmatched bases: 4. CDR3 sequence reads: CASSRTSEAGELFF. CDR3 bases: TGTGCCAGCAGCCGGACTAGCGAGGCCGGGGAGCTGTTTTTT.

The chain joins TRBV18 to TRBJ1-4; TRBD1 might be the D (5 bases). Germline assignment: CDR1 KGHSH and CDR2 LQKENI. V lost 3 bases and J lost 5, with 10 bases in between. The CDR3 spans 14 residues. CDR3 DNA: TGTGCCAGCTCACCCGGGACTGAGAATGAAAAACTGTTTTTT. It is translated as CASSPGTENEKLFF.

This chain uses TRBV6-5 with TRBJ2-7; tentative D call: TRBD2 (6 bases). Germline lookup yields CDR1 MNHEY and CDR2 SVGAGI. V was shortened by 6 bases and J by 0 bases, with 15 bases between the two germline ends. CDR3 length: 15 amino acids. The CDR3 DNA follows: TGTGCCAGCAGCCTGGGACTCCAAAGCTCCTACGAGCAGTACTTC. It yields the protein CASSLGLQSSYEQYF.

The CDR3 DNA reads TGTGCCAGCAGTGAAAACTGGGTCAGGCGATACTATGGCTACACCTTC. It encodes CASSENWVRRYYGYTF. This chain joins TRBV2 and TRBJ1-2; no clear D gene. V lost 2 bases, J lost 3 bases, and 16 bases lay in between. CDR3 length: 16 residues. The germline gives CDR1 SNHLY, CDR2 FYNNEI.

This chain uses TRBV11-2 with TRBJ1-3, with a weak D call TRBD1 (6 bases). Germline loops: CDR1 SGHAT, CDR2 FQNNGV. The V end was cut by 5 bases, the J end by 2 bases, with 16 bases between. This CDR3 contains 16 residues. CDR3 sequence: CASSTRRTGTGNTIYF. CDR3 nucleotide sequence: TGTGCCAGCAGCACCCGTCGTACAGGGACTGGAAACACCATATATTTT.

This chain links TRBV5-5 with TRBJ2-7; D is ambiguous. The CDR3 runs to 15 residues. CDR1 is SGHKS and CDR2 is YYEKEE in the germline V gene (reference sequence). V lost 0 bases and J lost 3, with 13 bases in between. CDR3: CASSLDGGVIYEQYF. For the CDR3, the DNA is TGTGCCAGCAGCTTGGATGGCGGAGTGATCTACGAGCAGTACTTC.

The genes are TRBV19 and TRBJ1-1; 9 nucleotides agree with TRBD1. V dropped 3 bases and J dropped 8; count of bases not matched to a gene: 7. The CDR3 consists of 14 residues. The germline V gene encodes CDR1 LNHDA and CDR2 SQIVND (reference sequence). In DNA, the CDR3 is TGTGCCAGTAGTATTATGGGACAGGGAGGCGAAGCTTTCTTT. Translated: CASSIMGQGGEAFF.

V and J are TRBV9 and TRBJ2-1; 11 bases are a match to TRBD2. Trimming cost V 0 bases and J 0 bases; bases outside gene matches: 23. The CDR3 contains 24 residues. Germline V gene lookup returns CDR1 SGDLS and CDR2 YYNGEE. CDR3 in amino acids: CASSVEAGQGTSGSRWGSYNEQFF. The CDR3 DNA reads as TGTGCCAGCAGCGTAGAGGCAGGGCAAGGAACTAGCGGGAGTCGTTGGGGCTCCTACAATGAGCAGTTCTTC.

In its sample, this clone was seen a few times. This chain links TRBV19 with TRBJ2-7; possible D gene TRBD2, 6 bases. Deletions cut 5 bases from V and 1 base from J, with 12 bases between. The germline V gene encodes CDR1 LNHDA and CDR2 SQIVND (reference sequence). CDR3 length: 14 amino acids. DNA of the CDR3: TGTGCCAGTAGTCCGTCGGGAGCGTCCTACGAGCAGTACTTC. This codes for CASSPSGASYEQYF.

The rearrangement links TRBV5-4 to TRBJ1-2, with D uncertain. The CDR3 covers 12 residues. Trimming cost V 3 bases and J 1 base, with 4 bases left between them. Per the germline V gene, CDR1 is SGHNT and CDR2 is YYREEE (reference sequence). The CDR3 DNA is TGTGCCAGCAGCTCGGGTAACTATGGCTACACCTTC. It codes for CASSSGNYGYTF.

The chain has TRBV18 and TRBJ2-7; 10 bases agree with TRBD2. CDR3 length equals 16 residues. Looked up from germline, CDR1 is KGHSH and CDR2 is LQKENI. After removal of 2 bases from V and 2 bases from J, the junction contained 6 bases not matched to a gene. The CDR3 loop is CASSPIRTSGTYEQYF. CDR3 DNA: TGTGCCAGCTCACCAATTCGGACTAGCGGAACCTACGAGCAGTACTTC.

The chain recombines TRBV5-4 with TRBJ2-5, with D perhaps TRBD1 (5 bases). This CDR3 spans 15 amino acids. Trimming took off 1 base at V and 3 bases at J, with 13 bases between the two ends. The V gene's germline CDR1 is SGHNT and CDR2 YYREEE (reference sequence). The CDR3 is CASSLTGPDKETQYF. The CDR3 DNA is TGTGCCAGCAGCTTGACTGGACCGGACAAAGAGACCCAGTACTTC.

V and J are TRBV30 and TRBJ1-1; tentatively, D is TRBD1 (5 bases). Trimming cost V 1 base and J 0 bases, with 6 bases left between them. Germline-derived CDR1 and CDR2 are GTSNPN and SVGIG (reference sequence). The CDR3 sequence is 13 residues long. CDR3: CAWSGQLNTEAFF. DNA for the CDR3: TGTGCCTGGAGTGGACAGCTGAACACTGAAGCTTTCTTT.

V is TRBV6-4 and J is TRBJ2-1; the D gene is possibly TRBD1 (6 bases). The CDR3 contains 13 residues. The germline gives CDR1 MRHNA, CDR2 SNTAGT. The V gene lost 3 bases and the J gene lost 5 bases, with 8 bases spanning the gap. The CDR3 loop is CASSENRDNEQFF. As DNA, the CDR3 is TGTGCCAGCAGTGAGAACAGGGACAATGAGCAGTTCTTC.